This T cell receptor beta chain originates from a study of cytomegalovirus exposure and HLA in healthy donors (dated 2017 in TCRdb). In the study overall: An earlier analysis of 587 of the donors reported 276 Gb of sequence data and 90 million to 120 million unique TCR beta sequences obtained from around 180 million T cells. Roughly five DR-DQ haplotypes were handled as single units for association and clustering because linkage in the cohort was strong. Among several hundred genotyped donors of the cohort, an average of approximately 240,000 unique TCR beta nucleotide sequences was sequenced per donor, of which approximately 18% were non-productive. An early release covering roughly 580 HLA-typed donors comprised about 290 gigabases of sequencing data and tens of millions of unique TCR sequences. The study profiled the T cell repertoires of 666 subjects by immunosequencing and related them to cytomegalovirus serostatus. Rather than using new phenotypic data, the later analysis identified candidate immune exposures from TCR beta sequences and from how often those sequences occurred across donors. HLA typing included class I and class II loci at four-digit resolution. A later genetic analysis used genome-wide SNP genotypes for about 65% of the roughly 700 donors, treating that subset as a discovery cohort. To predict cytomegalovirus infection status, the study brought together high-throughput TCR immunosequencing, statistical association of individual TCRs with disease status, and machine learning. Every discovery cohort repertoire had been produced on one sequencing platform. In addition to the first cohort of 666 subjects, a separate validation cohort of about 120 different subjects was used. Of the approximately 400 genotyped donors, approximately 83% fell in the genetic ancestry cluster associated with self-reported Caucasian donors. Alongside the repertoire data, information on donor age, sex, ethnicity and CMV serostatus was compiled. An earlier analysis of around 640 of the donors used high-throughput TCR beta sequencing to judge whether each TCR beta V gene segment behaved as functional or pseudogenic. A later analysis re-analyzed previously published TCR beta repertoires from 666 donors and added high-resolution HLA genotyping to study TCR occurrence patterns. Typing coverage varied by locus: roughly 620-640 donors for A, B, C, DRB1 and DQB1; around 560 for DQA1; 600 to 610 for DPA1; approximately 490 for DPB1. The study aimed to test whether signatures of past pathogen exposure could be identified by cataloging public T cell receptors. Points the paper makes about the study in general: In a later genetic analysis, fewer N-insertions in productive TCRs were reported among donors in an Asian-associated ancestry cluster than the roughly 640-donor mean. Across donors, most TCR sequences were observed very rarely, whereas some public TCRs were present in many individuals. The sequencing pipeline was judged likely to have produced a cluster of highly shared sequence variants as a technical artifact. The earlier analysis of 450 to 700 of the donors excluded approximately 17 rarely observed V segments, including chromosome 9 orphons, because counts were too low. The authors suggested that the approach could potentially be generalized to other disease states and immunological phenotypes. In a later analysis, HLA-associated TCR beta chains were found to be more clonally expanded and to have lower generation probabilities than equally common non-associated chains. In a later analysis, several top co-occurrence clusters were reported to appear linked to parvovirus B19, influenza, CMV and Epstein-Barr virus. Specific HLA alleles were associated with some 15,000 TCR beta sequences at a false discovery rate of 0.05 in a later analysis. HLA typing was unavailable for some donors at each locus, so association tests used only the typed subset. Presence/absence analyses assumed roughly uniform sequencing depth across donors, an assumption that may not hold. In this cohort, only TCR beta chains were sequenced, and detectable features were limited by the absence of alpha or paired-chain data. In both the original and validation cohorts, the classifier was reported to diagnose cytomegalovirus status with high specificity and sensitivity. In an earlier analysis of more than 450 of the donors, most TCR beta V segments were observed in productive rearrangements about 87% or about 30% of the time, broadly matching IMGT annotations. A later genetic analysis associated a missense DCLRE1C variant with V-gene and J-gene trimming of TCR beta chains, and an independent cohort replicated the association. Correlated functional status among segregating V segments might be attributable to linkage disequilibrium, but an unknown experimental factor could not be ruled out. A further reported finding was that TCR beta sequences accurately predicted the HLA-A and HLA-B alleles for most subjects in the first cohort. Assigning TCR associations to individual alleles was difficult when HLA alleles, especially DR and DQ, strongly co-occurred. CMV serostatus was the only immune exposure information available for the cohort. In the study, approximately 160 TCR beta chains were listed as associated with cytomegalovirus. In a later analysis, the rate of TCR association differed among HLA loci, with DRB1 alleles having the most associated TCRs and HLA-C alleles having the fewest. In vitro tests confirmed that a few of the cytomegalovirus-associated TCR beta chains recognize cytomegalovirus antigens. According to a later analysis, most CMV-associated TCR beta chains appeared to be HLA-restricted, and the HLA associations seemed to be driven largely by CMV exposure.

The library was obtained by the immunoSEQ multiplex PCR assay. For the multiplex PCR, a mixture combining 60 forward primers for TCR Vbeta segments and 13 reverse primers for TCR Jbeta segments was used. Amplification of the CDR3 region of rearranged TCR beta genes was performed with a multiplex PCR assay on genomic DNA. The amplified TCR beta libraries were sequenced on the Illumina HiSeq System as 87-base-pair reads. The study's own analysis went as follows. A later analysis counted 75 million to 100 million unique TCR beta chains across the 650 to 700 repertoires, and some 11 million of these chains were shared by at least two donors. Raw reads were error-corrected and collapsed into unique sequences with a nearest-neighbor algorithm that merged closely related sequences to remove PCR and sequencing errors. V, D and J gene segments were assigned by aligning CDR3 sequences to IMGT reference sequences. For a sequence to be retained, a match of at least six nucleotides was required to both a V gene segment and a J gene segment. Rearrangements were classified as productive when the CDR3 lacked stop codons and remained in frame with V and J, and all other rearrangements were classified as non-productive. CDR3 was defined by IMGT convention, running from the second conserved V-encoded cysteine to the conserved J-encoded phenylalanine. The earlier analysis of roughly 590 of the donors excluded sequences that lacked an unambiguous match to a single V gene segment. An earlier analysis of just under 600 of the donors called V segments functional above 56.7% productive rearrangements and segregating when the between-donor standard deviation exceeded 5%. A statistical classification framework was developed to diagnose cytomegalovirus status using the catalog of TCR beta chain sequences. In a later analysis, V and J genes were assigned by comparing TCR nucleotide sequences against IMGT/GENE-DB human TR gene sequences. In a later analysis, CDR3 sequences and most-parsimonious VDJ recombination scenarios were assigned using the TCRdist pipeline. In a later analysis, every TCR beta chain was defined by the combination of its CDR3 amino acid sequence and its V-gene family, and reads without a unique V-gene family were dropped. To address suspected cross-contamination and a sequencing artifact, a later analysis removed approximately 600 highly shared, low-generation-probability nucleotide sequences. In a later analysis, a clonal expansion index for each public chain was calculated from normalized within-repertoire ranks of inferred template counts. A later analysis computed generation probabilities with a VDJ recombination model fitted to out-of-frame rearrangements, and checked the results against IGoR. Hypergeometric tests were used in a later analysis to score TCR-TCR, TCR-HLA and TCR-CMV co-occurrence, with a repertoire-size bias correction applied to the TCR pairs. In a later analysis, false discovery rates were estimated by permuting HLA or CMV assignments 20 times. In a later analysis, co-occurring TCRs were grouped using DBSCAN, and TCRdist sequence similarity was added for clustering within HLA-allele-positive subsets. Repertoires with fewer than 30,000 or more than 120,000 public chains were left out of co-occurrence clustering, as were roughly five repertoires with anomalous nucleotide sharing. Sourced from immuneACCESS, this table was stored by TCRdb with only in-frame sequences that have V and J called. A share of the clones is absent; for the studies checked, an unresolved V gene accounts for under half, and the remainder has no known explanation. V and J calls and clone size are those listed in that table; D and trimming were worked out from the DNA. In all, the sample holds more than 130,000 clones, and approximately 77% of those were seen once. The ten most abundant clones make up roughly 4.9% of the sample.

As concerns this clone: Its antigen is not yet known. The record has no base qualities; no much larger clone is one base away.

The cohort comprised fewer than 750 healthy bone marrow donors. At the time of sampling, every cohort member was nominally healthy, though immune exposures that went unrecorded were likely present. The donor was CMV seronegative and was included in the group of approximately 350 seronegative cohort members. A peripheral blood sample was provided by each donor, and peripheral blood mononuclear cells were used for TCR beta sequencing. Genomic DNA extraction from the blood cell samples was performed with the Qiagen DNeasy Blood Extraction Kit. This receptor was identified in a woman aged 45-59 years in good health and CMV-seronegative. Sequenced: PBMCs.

The CDR3 protein: CASSEGLINEKLFF. In nucleotide form, the sequence is TGTGCCAGCAGTGAAGGACTGATTAATGAAAAACTGTTTTTT. This sequence uses TRBV2 and TRBJ1-4, with no D gene named confidently. V and J are truncated by 1 base and 4 bases respectively, leaving an intervening sequence of 7 bases. There are 14 amino acids in the CDR3, from cysteine to phenylalanine inclusive. Left in the record is the CDR3 DNA by itself, 42 bases read in frame from the first base. From a lookup of the germline V gene, CDR1 and CDR2 are SNHLY and FYNNEI.